This TCR beta chain was sequenced in a study of T cell responses to AZD1222 COVID-19 vaccine. Study-wide results and caveats: Breadth and depth of Spike-specific TCRs rose after two AZD1222 doses. Donors in the cohort were predominantly white British and more often female, and clonal diversity was possibly underestimated.

Data came from immunoSEQ multiplex PCR; TCRdb stores just in-frame clones and leaves some out. The sample records fewer than 130,000 clones, approximately 90% being singletons. The germline V gene encodes CDR1 PRHDT and CDR2 FYEKMQ (reference sequence). With 1 base removed from V and 1 base from J, the gap between germline ends came to 11 bases. The CDR3 has 15 residues. A note on this clone: Its antigen is as yet unknown.

This sample comprised peripheral blood, obtained on day 0 of AZD1222 vaccination. The source is an adult in good health. The rearrangement joins TRBV13 to TRBJ2-7, with D perhaps TRBD1 (5 bases). The CDR3 DNA follows: TGTGCCAGCAGCTTAGCCGAGACAGTGTCCTACGAGCAGTACTTC. Its protein product is CASSLAETVSYEQYF. The full variable domain, rest sourced from reference TRBV13 and TRBJ2-7, is AAGVIQSPRHLIKEKRETATLKCYPIPRHDTVYWYQQGPGQDPQFLISFYEKMQSDKGSIPDRFSAQQFSDYHSELNMSSLELGDSALYFCASSLAETVSYEQYFGPGTRLTVT.